This T cell receptor beta chain was profiled in a study of T-cell memory formation after mild COVID-19. Turning to the study itself: The two donors had largely donor-specific TCR clusters.

Findings and caveats of the study: The authors did not confirm SARS-CoV-2 specificity of second-wave clones peaking day 37. Clones contracting over day 15 to 85 were CD4/CD8 balanced, with later expanders leaning CD4+.

Note on this clonotype: Its antigen is unidentified.

The CDR3 is made up of 15 amino acids. The V segment lost 6 bases and the J segment 8 bases; nucleotides outside the gene matches: 16. The V gene's germline CDR1 is SQVTM and CDR2 ANQGSEA. With constant-segment primers, 5'RACE yielded cDNA libraries of TCR alpha and TCR beta that carried sample barcodes and UMIs. Using its own MiXCR run on the 5' RACE reads, TCRdb lists one record per CDR3 protein. The sample lists under 300,000 distinct CDR3 sequences; 18% were seen once. Sequenced: PBMCs or a T cell subset sorted from them (not recorded which). The chain recombines TRBV29-1 with TRBJ1-2, with 9 bases that match TRBD1. The TCR originated in a man between 18 and 35 years old who had mild COVID-19 (a few samples of this study predate the infection). Cell type and time point are not known. The CDR3 nucleotides are TGCAGCGTCTCCCCACACCTCAGGACAGGGGAAGGCTACACCTTC. This translates into CSVSPHLRTGEGYTF.